The clone carrying this T cell receptor (beta chain) was seen a single time. Two consecutive negative NP/OP PCR tests, clearance, or resolved symptoms defined Cohort 3 recovery. This entry belongs to a study of blood T cell repertoires in COVID-19. This table comes from immunoSEQ multiplex PCR, and its TCRdb copy is limited to in-frame clones, with some not included. The sample includes 400,000 or so clones, more than 80% of them seen just once. CDR1 is LNHDA and CDR2 is SQIVND in the germline V gene (reference sequence). The CDR3 contains 16 residues. V lost 3 bases to trimming and J lost 8 bases; unmatched junction nucleotides: 14.

The sample was PBMCs or T cells enriched from blood (not recorded which). This receptor was obtained from a man aged 25 to 40 who had recovered from COVID-19. This chain joins TRBV19 and TRBJ1-2; TRBD1 matches 8 bases. The CDR3 protein is CASSIPYSRQGSGYTF. Written as DNA, the CDR3 is TGTGCCAGTAGTATCCCCTACTCCCGACAGGGGAGCGGCTACACCTTC. The full variable domain, completed using reference TRBV19 and TRBJ1-2, is DGGITQSPKYLFRKEGQNVTLSCEQNLNHDAMYWYRQDPGQGLRLIYYSQIVNDFQKGDIAEGYSVSREKKESFPLTVTSAQKNPTAFYLCASSIPYSRQGSGYTFGSGTRLTVV.